The 32 T cell receptor beta chains in this list originate from one sample, sequenced in a study of blood T cell repertoires in COVID-19. The assay was immunoSEQ multiplex PCR, and TCRdb's table has in-frame clones only and misses some. The sample shows 250,000 or so clones, 70% to 90% of them seen only once. The specimen sequenced was PBMCs or T cells enriched from blood (not recorded which). These TCRs come from a woman in her forties or fifties who had been exposed to COVID-19.

CDR3 coding DNA: TGTGCCAGCTCATCTTATTCTAGTGGCTACACCTTC. Amino acids: CASSSYSSGYTF. The chain carries TRBV18 and TRBJ1-2; D is uncertain. The CDR3 consists of 12 residues. The germline V and J ends were trimmed by 5 bases and 7 bases, with 11 bases remaining between them. Germline assignment: CDR1 KGHSH and CDR2 LQKENI.

The chain uses TRBV6-1 and TRBJ1-6; a weak D match, TRBD1 (5 bases). From germline, CDR1 is MNHNS and CDR2 SASEGT. This CDR3 comprises 11 residues. Trimming cost V 3 bases and J 17 bases, with 11 bases left between them. CDR3 sequence reads: CASSEVKGFHF. The CDR3 DNA is TGTGCCAGCAGTGAGGTTAAGGGGTTCCACTTT.

The chain carries TRBV5-1 and TRBJ2-1; TRBD2 agrees at 11 bases. Germline CDR1 reads SGHRS; CDR2 reads YFSETQ. The CDR3 extends over 16 amino acids. V shed 3 bases, J shed 4 bases, and the junction held 6 bases outside the gene matches. CDR3 DNA: TGCGCCAGCAGCTCGCTTCCTAGCGGGGGGTACAATGAGCAGTTCTTC. Translation gives CASSSLPSGGYNEQFF.

The J gene is TRBJ1-1, the V gene TRBV6-5; 8 bases are a match to TRBD1. The trim removed 5 bases at V and 6 bases at J, leaving 8 bases unmatched. Per germline, CDR1 MNHEY and CDR2 SVGAGI. This CDR3 spans 14 amino acids. CDR3 nucleotides: TGTGCCAGCAGTCGACAGGGGATGGGTCCTGAAGCTTTCTTT. It specifies CASSRQGMGPEAFF.

The V gene is TRBV11-2, the J gene TRBJ1-1; D uncertain. V was pared by 3 bases and J by 1 base, with 6 bases between. Germline assignment: CDR1 SGHAT and CDR2 FQNNGV. The CDR3 contains 13 residues. CDR3 nucleotides: TGTGCCAGCAGCTTGGGCGAGAACACTGAAGCTTTCTTT. Translated: CASSLGENTEAFF.

This clone was detected ten times or more. The V and J genes are TRBV30 and TRBJ2-7, with a possible D match to TRBD1 (6 bases). Per the germline V gene, CDR1 is GTSNPN and CDR2 is SVGIG (reference sequence). This CDR3 contains 13 residues. The germline V and J ends were trimmed by 0 bases and 7 bases, with 13 bases remaining between them. CDR3 sequence: CAWSVQGPREQYF. The CDR3 nucleotides read TGTGCCTGGAGTGTACAGGGACCAAGGGAGCAGTACTTC.

This rearrangement joins TRBV15 to TRBJ1-2; D uncertain. The CDR3 runs to 14 residues. The germline CDR1 and CDR2 sequences are LNHNV and YYDKDF (reference sequence). Trimming left V 0 bases short and J 8 bases short, with 13 bases between. The chain's CDR3 is CATSRESASIGYTF. The CDR3 bases are TGTGCCACCAGCAGAGAATCAGCGTCTATCGGCTACACCTTC.

The genes are TRBV14 and TRBJ1-1; D not certain. V was cut by 4 bases and J by 3 bases, with 12 bases left in between. Germline loops: CDR1 SGHDN, CDR2 FVKESK. The CDR3 loop spans 14 amino acids. CDR3 residues: CASSPRGRDTEAFF. The CDR3 coding sequence is TGTGCCAGCAGCCCTCGAGGGAGGGACACTGAAGCTTTCTTT.

The V gene is TRBV18, the J gene TRBJ2-5, with 12 bases lining up with TRBD2. V lost 4 bases, J lost 4 bases, and 4 bases stayed unmatched. CDR3 length: 15 residues. Germline CDR1 is KGHSH and CDR2 is LQKENI. The CDR3 DNA is TGTGCCAGCTCACGAACTAGCGGGGGGACAGAGACCCAGTACTTC. This gives the protein CASSRTSGGTETQYF.

The CDR3 DNA reads TGTGCCAGCAGTGAGGCGGGGGGGGAGACAGATACGCAGTATTTT. Its protein is CASSEAGGETDTQYF. The chain combines TRBV6-4 with TRBJ2-3, with TRBD2 matching over 9 bases. CDR1 is MRHNA and CDR2 is SNTAGT in the germline V gene. V gave up 3 bases and J gave up 3 bases; unmatched junction bases: 4. CDR3 length: 15 residues.

The chain is built from TRBV18 and TRBJ1-2, with 7 bases matching TRBD1. The CDR3 is 15 residues long. The trim removed 3 bases at V and 2 bases at J, leaving 6 bases unmatched. Germline V gene sequence: CDR1 KGHSH, CDR2 LQKENI. The CDR3 loop is CASSPETTGNYGYTF. The DNA of the CDR3 is TGTGCCAGCTCACCGGAAACGACAGGGAACTATGGCTACACCTTC.

The chain employs TRBV3-1 (or the pseudogene TRBV3-2) and TRBJ1-1, with TRBD1 matching over 8 bases. Germline loops: CDR1 LGHDT, CDR2 YNNKEL (reference sequence). This CDR3 region has 10 residues. The trim removed 6 bases at V and 14 bases at J, leaving 5 bases unmatched. The chain's CDR3 is CASSRDRTFF. The CDR3 bases are TGTGCCAGCAGTCGGGACAGGACCTTCTTT.

This clone was recorded once. This chain uses TRBV5-4 with TRBJ2-2, with D tentatively TRBD2 (5 bases). The CDR3 runs to 12 residues. V was cut by 2 bases and J by 7 bases, with 6 bases left in between. Germline V gene lookup returns CDR1 SGHNT and CDR2 YYREEE (reference sequence). CDR3 nucleotide sequence: TGTGCCAGCAGCTTCGGGGTCGGGGAGCTGTTTTTT. It codes for CASSFGVGELFF.

This clone was counted a few times. The V and J genes are TRBV19 and TRBJ2-7; 9 bases agree with TRBD1. Germline trimming cut 8 bases from V and 6 bases from J; bases unmatched to any gene: 17. This CDR3 is built from 16 residues. Germline CDR1 reads LNHDA; CDR2 reads SQIVND (reference sequence). The CDR3 nucleotides read TGTGCCAGTGCTACGGCTCCGGGACAGGGATCGGCCGAGCAGTACTTC. Protein: CASATAPGQGSAEQYF.

The genes are TRBV12-5 and TRBJ1-1; TRBD1 is a possible D gene (5 bases). The CDR3 has 15 residues. Germline V lookup: CDR1 LGHNT, CDR2 FRNRAP. Trimming stripped 3 bases from V and 0 bases from J, with 11 bases between. Here the CDR3 DNA reads TGTGCTAGTGGTTTCGACAGACCGATGAACACTGAAGCTTTCTTT. This sequence encodes CASGFDRPMNTEAFF.

This sequence joins TRBV11-2 and TRBJ2-2; D is possibly TRBD2 (5 bases). Germline V gene data show CDR1 as SGHAT and CDR2 as FQNNGV. The CDR3 spans 15 residues. V was cut by 6 bases and J by 1 base, with 12 bases left in between. CDR3 coding DNA: TGTGCCAGCAGGCATGCCGGGATGAACACCGGGGAGCTGTTTTTT. This sequence encodes CASRHAGMNTGELFF. Full variable domain (remainder filled in from reference TRBV11-2 and TRBJ2-2): EAGVAQSPRYKIIEKRQSVAFWCNPISGHATLYWYQQILGQGPKLLIQFQNNGVVDDSQLPKDRFSAERLKGVDSTLKIQPAKLEDSAVYLCASRHAGMNTGELFFGEGSRLTVL.

The chain links TRBV9 to TRBJ1-2; no clear D gene. Per germline, CDR1 SGDLS and CDR2 YYNGEE. CDR3 length equals 14 residues. V was cut by 0 bases and J by 4 bases, with 10 bases left in between. The CDR3: CASSVAERFYGYTF. The DNA of the CDR3 is TGTGCCAGCAGCGTAGCGGAGAGATTCTATGGCTACACCTTC.

CDR3 sequence: CASSQARSNQPQHF. CDR3 coding DNA: TGCGCCAGCAGCCAAGCACGGAGCAATCAGCCCCAGCATTTT. V usage is TRBV4-3 and J usage is TRBJ1-5; D unclear. In germline, CDR1 is LGHNA, CDR2 YSLEER. The CDR3 contains 14 residues. Deletions cut 1 base from V and 1 base from J, with 5 bases between.

The chain links TRBV7-2 to TRBJ1-2; no clear D gene. Germline V gives CDR1 SGHTA, CDR2 FQGNSA. V gave up 4 bases and J gave up 1 base, with 13 bases separating them. The CDR3 runs 15 residues. CDR3 residues: CASSSQREYNYGYTF. The DNA of the CDR3 is TGTGCCAGCAGCTCTCAGCGAGAATATAACTATGGCTACACCTTC. Based on the CDR3 plus reference TRBV7-2 and TRBJ1-2, the full variable domain is GAGVSQSPSNKVTEKGKDVELRCDPISGHTALYWYRQSLGQGLEFLIYFQGNSAPDKSGLPSDRFSAERTGGSVSTLTIQRTQQEDSAVYLCASSSQREYNYGYTFGSGTRLTVV.

There are a few counts of this clone. The CDR3: CASHTRGDSEAFF. The CDR3 nucleotides read TGTGCCAGCCATACCCGAGGCGACTCTGAAGCTTTCTTT. This chain joins TRBV18 and TRBJ1-1; the D is unclear. The CDR3 has 13 amino acids. CDR1 is KGHSH, CDR2 LQKENI, per germline. Trimming stripped 8 bases from V and 6 bases from J, with 16 bases between. The variable domain in full, with the rest retrieved from reference TRBV18 and TRBJ1-1, is NAGVMQNPRHLVRRRGQEARLRCSPMKGHSHVYWYRQLPEEGLKFMVYLQKENIIDESGMPKERFSAEFPKEGPSILRIQQVVRGDSAAYFCASHTRGDSEAFFGQGTRLTVV.

This chain connects TRBV9 to TRBJ2-1; 9 nucleotides match TRBD1. The J segment lost 2 bases and the V segment lost 6 bases, leaving 6 bases of the junction unmatched. The V gene's germline CDR1 is SGDLS and CDR2 YYNGEE. There are 15 residues in the CDR3. The CDR3 sequence: CASTVGTGTYNEQFF. CDR3 sequence (DNA): TGTGCCAGCACCGTTGGGACAGGGACCTACAATGAGCAGTTCTTC.

The rearrangement joins TRBV7-9 to TRBJ1-6; D possibly corresponds to TRBD1 (6 bases). Germline CDR1 is SEHNR and CDR2 is FQNEAQ (reference sequence). This CDR3 has 14 residues. Trimming pared 5 bases from V and 6 bases from J, leaving 11 bases between. The CDR3, as DNA: TGTGCCAGCAGCATACAGGGTGGTAATTCACCCCTCCACTTT. Protein: CASSIQGGNSPLHF.

The sample holds a few counts of this clone. V gene TRBV5-1 combines with J gene TRBJ2-1; possibly TRBD2 for D (6 bases). CDR3 length: 16 residues. Trimming removed 4 bases at V and 0 bases at J, with 14 bases between. CDR1 SGHRS and CDR2 YFSETQ come from the germline V gene. The CDR3 is CASSLTRGSSYNEQFF. CDR3 DNA sequence: TGCGCCAGCAGCCTGACTCGGGGGAGCTCCTACAATGAGCAGTTCTTC.

The chain uses TRBV13 and TRBJ2-1, with D uncertain. CDR3 length: 14 amino acids. With 1 base removed from V and 3 bases from J, the gap between germline ends came to 7 bases. Germline V CDR1 and CDR2: PRHDT, FYEKMQ (reference sequence). The CDR3 spells CASSLAVSYNEQFF. The CDR3 DNA reads as TGTGCCAGCAGCTTAGCTGTCAGCTACAATGAGCAGTTCTTC.

This clone came up a few times. This sequence joins TRBV12-3 or TRBV12-4 and TRBJ1-2, with 8 bases that match TRBD1. CDR3 size: 12 residues. V dropped 5 bases and J dropped 11; count of bases not matched to a gene: 7. This CDR3 is CASSKDRAMYTF. The CDR3 DNA is TGTGCCAGCAGTAAGGACAGGGCAATGTACACCTTC.

This clone was observed once. The rearrangement uses TRBV7-8 and TRBJ1-2, with TRBD1 matching 11 bases. Germline values: CDR1 SGHVS, CDR2 FQNEAQ. This CDR3 spans 16 amino acids. V lost 5 bases and J lost 7; bases outside the gene matches: 12. The DNA for the CDR3 is TGTGCCAGCAGCCCGGGACAGGGGGACCCCGGTCTTGGCTACACCTTC. Its translation is CASSPGQGDPGLGYTF.

The gene calls are TRBV18 and TRBJ1-1, with a weak D call TRBD1 (6 bases). Trimming took off 1 base at V and 6 bases at J, with 9 bases between the two ends. Germline CDR1 and CDR2: KGHSH and LQKENI. CDR3 length: 13 residues. The DNA for the CDR3 is TGTGCCAGCTCACCACGGACAGAGGCTGAAGCTTTCTTT. Translating gives CASSPRTEAEAFF.

This chain connects TRBV6-5 to TRBJ2-7; TRBD2 matches 7 bases. The germline CDR1 and CDR2 sequences are MNHEY and SVGAGI. This CDR3 contains 12 residues. Losses at the gene ends were 10 bases for V and 2 bases for J; bases not matched to a gene: 5. CDR3 DNA: TGTGCCATAGGGGACTATCCCTACGAGCAGTACTTC. Its protein product is CAIGDYPYEQYF.

The chain joins TRBV5-1 to TRBJ2-3; 13 bases agree with TRBD2. Germline-derived CDR1 and CDR2 are SGHRS and YFSETQ. This CDR3 spans 16 amino acids. V lost 4 bases and J lost 4; bases outside the gene matches: 6. The CDR3: CASSLRTSGGSDTQYF. DNA of the CDR3: TGCGCCAGCAGCCTGCGGACTAGCGGGGGTTCAGATACGCAGTATTTT.

The chain couples TRBV12-3 or TRBV12-4 to TRBJ1-1; D gene ambiguous. This CDR3 has 13 residues. Trimming removed 6 bases from V and 1 base from J, with 9 bases in between. The CDR3 nucleotides read TGTGCCAGCAGACGAGCCCGGAACACTGAAGCTTTCTTT. It translates to CASRRARNTEAFF.

Ten or more counts support this clone. Other nucleotide sequences in the sample specify the same CDR3. The gene calls are TRBV27 and TRBJ1-1; D is perhaps TRBD1 (5 bases). Per the germline V gene, CDR1 is MNHEY and CDR2 is SMNVEV (reference sequence). The CDR3 runs to 14 residues. Trimming left V 2 bases short and J 2 bases short, with 9 bases between. CDR3 amino acids: CASSLRQGNTEAFF. The CDR3 DNA sequence: TGTGCCAGCAGTTTACGGCAGGGTAACACTGAAGCTTTCTTT.

The chain links TRBV15 to TRBJ1-2; no definite D call. V was pared by 7 bases and J by 2 bases, with 14 bases between. This CDR3 has 14 residues. The V gene's germline CDR1 is LNHNV and CDR2 YYDKDF (reference sequence). The CDR3 sequence is CATKPASGNYGYTF. The CDR3 DNA sequence: TGTGCCACCAAACCGGCATCAGGCAACTATGGCTACACCTTC.